This T cell receptor (beta chain) was obtained from a study of T cell responses to AZD1222 COVID-19 vaccine. Overall study results and limits: White British ancestry dominated among donors, who included more females, and clonal diversity was possibly underestimated. Regions left unmutated in variants are reportedly the target of nearly half of spike-specific TCRs. Repertoire collection took place solely once the T cell response had peaked.

The table came from immunoSEQ multiplex PCR; TCRdb's copy has only in-frame clones and leaves some out. The table has more than 100,000 clones, roughly nine tenths seen once. Germline V gene data show CDR1 as SGHRS and CDR2 as YFSETQ. Trimming removed 8 bases from V and 0 bases from J, with 15 bases in between. The CDR3 extends over 15 amino acids. This clone has more than one count but fewer than ten. Its antigen is unidentified. The V call is TRBV5-1, the J call TRBJ2-1, with D possibly TRBD1 on 5 matching bases. Sequencing used peripheral blood, obtained on day 0 of AZD1222 vaccination. The source is an adult in good health. CDR3 sequence reads: CARPEGDSSYNEQFF. The CDR3 coding sequence is TGCGCCAGGCCAGAAGGGGATAGCTCCTACAATGAGCAGTTCTTC.